The source of this T cell receptor beta chain is a study of CD8+ T cells in alopecia areata. The sample holds a few counts of this clone. Its specificity is unknown. Study-level points and caveats: Scalp samples also yield sequences from resident alphabeta T cells of normal skin. Amid tofacitinib therapy, many expanded lesional clones stayed present in scalp and blood.

The treatment: oral pan-JAK inhibitor, 5-10 mg twice daily. Alopecia areata patients provided lesional scalp punch biopsies and peripheral blood, both collected for the study. Between the trimmed V and J ends, which lost 2 bases and 0 bases, there was a span of 11 bases. The germline V gene encodes CDR1 SGHDT and CDR2 YYEEEE. CDR3 size: 15 residues. Reverse transcription of extracted RNA yielded cDNA, which provided the sequencing template. Sequenced by immunoSEQ multiplex PCR; TCRdb stores in-frame clones only, minus some. This sample yields under 350,000 clones, of which 58% are seen a single time; less than 2% belongs to the top ten.

Sequenced here: CD4+ T cells sorted from blood, sampled at week 24, from a patient treated with tofacitinib. The sequence derives from a human donor with alopecia areata. J is TRBJ2-5 and V is TRBV5-6; a possible D gene is TRBD2 (5 bases). The CDR3 bases are TGTGCCAGCAGCTTAACCCTCGGGAACCAAGAGACCCAGTACTTC. Its translation is CASSLTLGNQETQYF.